This TCR beta chain is drawn from a study of blood T cell repertoires in COVID-19. Study details: Some COVID-19 samples were acute and others convalescent; all came from the United States, Italy and Spain. PBMCs, B-cell-depleted T cells, or T cells provided the cDNA or gDNA that made up the material.

Germline assignment: CDR1 SGHTA and CDR2 FQGNSA. V lost 1 base and J lost 0, with 22 bases in between. The CDR3 runs to 19 residues. Authors' methods: Reference gene primer amplification gave estimated nucleated cell counts. The assay was immunoSEQ multiplex PCR, and TCRdb's table has in-frame clones only and misses some. That table supplies the V and J calls and clone size; D and trimming were determined from the DNA. The sample lists 85,000 to 90,000 clones, 86% seen once, with roughly 25% in the top ten. The gene calls are TRBV7-2 and TRBJ2-7; tentatively, D is TRBD2 (6 bases). Source material: peripheral blood. The TCR was taken from a human donor in a cohort sampled during active COVID-19. CDR3 DNA: TGTGCCAGCAGCTTAGTTGGGGGGATAGTACAACTGGGCTCCTACGAGCAGTACTTC. This translates into CASSLVGGIVQLGSYEQYF.